This T cell receptor (beta chain) comes out of a study of T cell responses to AZD1222 COVID-19 vaccine (dated by TCRdb to 2020 to 2023). About the full investigation: AZD1222 recipients with second doses at about 4 weeks or about 12 weeks were pooled, because spike-specific TCR depth and breadth did not differ between schedules. Enrollment into the trials was organized by age into subgroups of 18-55, 56-69 and 70-plus years, and those subgroups contained about 160, 30 and 59 TCR-sequenced participants, respectively. TCR sequencing was performed for about 240 trial participants, of whom approximately 200 were given two doses of AZD1222 and around 25 were given two doses of MenACWY control vaccine. General conclusions and limits of the study: The 56-69-year group was small, and its depth increase did not reach significance, likely because of low power. Conclusions about previously exposed vaccinees are limited because only six or seven AZD1222 recipients were SARS-CoV-2 seropositive at baseline. Participants were mostly white British and included more females than males, and it was suggested by the authors that clonal diversity may have been underestimated. After two AZD1222 doses, spike-specific TCR breadth and depth were significantly higher than at day 0 and than in MenACWY recipients. Because no day 14 peak-response samples were available, repertoires were characterized only after the peak T cell response. Nearly half of unique spike-specific TCRs reportedly recognized epitopes outside regions mutated in the B.1.351 and B.1.1.7 variants. CD4 TCRs associated with the vaccine covered the entire spike protein, and the dominant responses were in regions 160-218 and 743-854.

With regard to this clone: Its cognate antigen has yet to be identified. No qualities accompany the bases; no much larger clone lies one base away.

The CDR3 regions of human TCRbeta chains were analyzed by immunosequencing. As for the original processing: Repertoire TCRs were checked for matches against a reference library of SARS-CoV-2-specific TCRs that had been generated using the MIRA antigen-specificity platform. Breadth meant the fraction of unique TCRs that were SARS-CoV-2-associated, whereas depth meant the fraction of total T cells that were SARS-CoV-2-associated. Using the MIRA data, each spike-specific TCR was assigned both to the spike region to which the TCR was reactive and to a CD4 or CD8 class. Log10-transformed breadth and depth values were compared by one-way ANOVA with Sidak's multiple comparisons tests. Not all clones reach the TCRdb copy of this immuneACCESS table, which keeps in-frame sequences only. Checked studies attribute under half of the gap to unresolved V genes and leave the rest unexplained. The D gene and trimming were derived from the DNA, and the V and J assignments and clone size from that table. Here the sample has 95,000 to 110,000 clones; about 94% occur a single time. The top ten constitute less than 6.5% of the sample.

Sample time point, as interpreted from the label and publication: baseline before first vaccination. Vaccinee samples were obtained from the UK trials COV001 and COV002, which included a single-blind randomized controlled phase 2/3 trial of AZD1222 (ChAdOx1 nCoV-19) in healthy adults. For TCRbeta chain sequencing, PBMC samples were collected from trial participants at day 0 and at day 28 after the second dose. Sequenced here: peripheral blood, sampled on day 0 of AZD1222 vaccination. This sequence was found in an adult in good health.

The CDR3 amino acid sequence is: CASRLAGSHNEQFF. The nucleotide sequence is given as TGTGCCAGCAGACTAGCGGGTTCGCACAATGAGCAGTTCTTC. The chain employs TRBV28 and TRBJ2-1, and 9 junctional nucleotides match TRBD2. Unmatched junction bases come to 5, with V trimmed by 6 bases and J by 5 bases. The CDR3, from cysteine to phenylalanine, totals 14 residues. Of all the DNA, just the CDR3 is kept, 42 bases in frame from base 1. CDR1 and CDR2 were assigned from the germline V gene as MDHEN and SYDVKM.